Listed here are 30 T cell receptor beta chains from one sample, sequenced in a study of identical twins. MiXCR, run by TCRdb on the 5' RACE reads, gives a single entry per CDR3 protein. The sample yields 300,000 to 400,000 distinct CDR3 sequences, approximately 9.1% seen once. The material sequenced was naive T cells sorted from blood. The source is a woman aged 45-60 years in good health.

This clonotype showed up many times. The chain employs TRBV7-9 and TRBJ1-5, with unresolved D. The CDR3 totals 13 residues. Germline CDR1 is SEHNR and CDR2 is FQNEAQ (reference sequence). Deletions cut 2 bases from V and 0 bases from J, with 2 bases between. CDR3 in amino acids: CASSLTSNQPQHF. The CDR3 DNA reads TGTGCCAGCAGCTTAACTAGCAATCAGCCCCAGCATTTT.

This clonotype was seen at least ten times. The CDR3 nucleotides read TGTGCCAGCAGTCTTAGCGGGAGGGGAAACTACGAGCAGTACGTC. It translates to CASSLSGRGNYEQYV. The rearrangement links TRBV12-3 or TRBV12-4 to TRBJ2-7; 11 bases are shared with TRBD2. J lost 3 bases, V lost 5 bases, and 6 bases had no gene match. The CDR3 runs 15 residues.

This clonotype was found a few times. J is TRBJ2-3 and V is TRBV12-5; D remains ambiguous. The V end lost 8 bases, the J end lost 0 bases, and 15 bases lay between the germline ends. The CDR3 consists of 15 residues. Germline assignment: CDR1 LGHNT and CDR2 FRNRAP. CDR3 amino acids: CASSPPEPSTDTQYF. For the CDR3, the DNA is TGTGCTAGTTCTCCCCCCGAGCCAAGCACAGATACGCAGTATTTT.

This clonotype was observed a few times. This rearrangement joins TRBV7-3 to TRBJ2-1; 8 nucleotides line up with TRBD2. The CDR3 spans 15 residues. Germline CDR1 is SGHTA and CDR2 is FQGTGA. The J segment lost 7 bases and the V segment lost 2 bases, leaving 7 bases of the junction unmatched. Here the CDR3 reads CASSLEQREINEQFF. The CDR3 DNA sequence: TGTGCCAGCAGCTTAGAACAGCGGGAGATTAATGAGCAGTTCTTC.

This clonotype has more than one count but fewer than ten. The J gene is TRBJ2-2, the V gene TRBV7-9; TRBD2 agrees at 10 bases. CDR3 length: 17 amino acids. V lost 6 bases to trimming and J lost 6 bases; unmatched junction nucleotides: 13. Per the germline V gene, CDR1 is SEHNR and CDR2 is FQNEAQ (reference sequence). This CDR3 reads CASSSPTSGIVAGELFF. CDR3 nucleotide sequence: TGTGCCAGCAGTTCACCTACTAGCGGGATCGTCGCCGGGGAGCTGTTTTTT.

This chain connects TRBV2 to TRBJ2-3; the D is unclear. V was pared by 8 bases and J by 2 bases, with 5 bases between. The CDR3 contains 11 residues. Germline V lookup: CDR1 SNHLY, CDR2 FYNNEI. The CDR3 DNA reads TGTGCCAGCTTCCTCACAGATACGCAGTATTTT. As protein: CASFLTDTQYF. Full variable domain (outside the CDR3, taken from reference TRBV2 and TRBJ2-3): EPEVTQTPSHQVTQMGQEVILRCVPISNHLYFYWYRQILGQKVEFLVSFYNNEISEKSEIFDDQFSVERPDGSNFTLKIRSTKLEDSAMYFCASFLTDTQYFGPGTRLTVL.

This clonotype was found many times. The J gene is TRBJ1-3, the V gene TRBV11-2, with D tentatively TRBD1 (5 bases). Deletions cut 5 bases from V and 9 bases from J, with 11 bases between. The CDR3 has 12 residues. CDR1 SGHAT and CDR2 FQNNGV come from the germline V gene. The CDR3 reads CASSGRGPTIYF. DNA of the CDR3: TGTGCCAGCAGCGGGAGGGGACCCACCATATATTTT.

The chain couples TRBV7-3 to TRBJ2-1; TRBD2 aligns across 8 bases. J lost 0 bases, V lost 5 bases, and 3 bases had no gene match. Germline V lookup: CDR1 SGHTA, CDR2 FQGTGA. The CDR3 loop spans 15 amino acids. CDR3 bases: TGTGCCAGCAGCGAGAGCGGGAGCTCCTACAATGAGCAGTTCTTC. Translating gives CASSESGSSYNEQFF. The full variable domain, its missing parts supplied by reference TRBV7-3 and TRBJ2-1, is GAGVSQTPSNKVTEKGKYVELRCDPISGHTALYWYRQSLGQGPEFLIYFQGTGAADDSGLPNDRFFAVRPEGSVSTLKIQRTERGDSAVYLCASSESGSSYNEQFFGPGTRLTVL.

This clonotype was found many times. This CDR3 reads CSARPTDTQYF. CDR3 DNA sequence: TGCAGTGCCAGACCCACAGATACGCAGTATTTT. The gene calls are TRBV20-1 and TRBJ2-3; no clear D. Germline V CDR1 and CDR2: DFQATT, SNEGSKA (reference sequence). V was cut by 6 bases and J by 2 bases, with 6 bases left in between. The CDR3 spans 11 residues.

The table lists this clonotype with many counts. The chain is built from TRBV5-1 and TRBJ2-7, with 9 positions matching TRBD2. V was clipped by 0 bases and J by 6 bases; unmatched bases: 4. The CDR3 runs 14 residues. Germline CDR1 is SGHRS and CDR2 is YFSETQ. CDR3 residues: CASSLGLAGPEQYF. DNA of the CDR3: TGCGCCAGCAGCTTGGGCCTAGCGGGACCCGAGCAGTACTTC.

This clonotype showed up just a few times. The rearrangement links TRBV27 to TRBJ2-4; no reliable D call. The V end lost 5 bases, the J end lost 0 bases, and 14 bases lay between the germline ends. The CDR3 consists of 16 residues. The germline V gene has CDR1 MNHEY and CDR2 SMNVEV (reference sequence). The CDR3 loop reads CASSRWATRAKNIQYF. The CDR3 DNA is TGTGCCAGCAGTCGGTGGGCGACCAGAGCCAAAAACATTCAGTACTTC.

The chain links TRBV2 to TRBJ2-2, with 11 nucleotides matching TRBD2. J was trimmed by 3 bases and V by 5 bases; bases with no gene match: 11. The CDR3 is made up of 18 amino acids. CDR1 and CDR2 (germline): SNHLY, FYNNEI. As DNA, the CDR3 is TGTGCCAGCAGTACCACCCCCTTTAGCGGGAGGGACACCGGGGAGCTGTTTTTT. It yields the protein CASSTTPFSGRDTGELFF.

This clonotype turned up a few times. The rearrangement joins TRBV12-3 or TRBV12-4 to TRBJ2-1; the match to TRBD1 covers 8 bases. The CDR3 runs to 16 residues. V shed 1 base and J 2 bases; nucleotides not matched to a gene: 4. CDR3 sequence reads: CASSLGTGRTYNEQFF. CDR3 DNA sequence: TGTGCCAGCAGTTTAGGGACAGGGAGGACCTACAATGAGCAGTTCTTC.

Ten or more counts support this clonotype. The V and J genes are TRBV15 and TRBJ1-4; TRBD1 matches 12 bases. The CDR3 length is 17 residues. With V trimmed by 0 bases and J by 7 bases, 6 bases remained unmatched. From germline, CDR1 is LNHNV and CDR2 YYDKDF (reference sequence). As DNA, the CDR3 is TGTGCCACCAGCAGAGATTTAGGGACAGGGGGCATTGAAAAACTGTTTTTT. The encoded protein is CATSRDLGTGGIEKLFF.

This clonotype was detected ten times or more. The V gene is TRBV20-1, the J gene TRBJ2-7; 10 bases fit TRBD1. CDR3 length: 13 amino acids. After removal of 6 bases from V and 6 bases from J, the junction contained 8 bases not matched to a gene. Germline V gene data show CDR1 as DFQATT and CDR2 as SNEGSKA (reference sequence). CDR3 in DNA: TGCAGTGCAACCGGGACAGGGGTTATCGAGCAGTACTTC. Encoded protein: CSATGTGVIEQYF.

In this sample, this clonotype turned up a few times. V is TRBV3-1 and J is TRBJ2-2; D uncertain. Trimming pared 4 bases from V and 7 bases from J, leaving 16 bases between. Germline V CDR1 and CDR2: LGHDT, YNNKEL (reference sequence). This CDR3 region has 15 residues. CDR3 DNA sequence: TGTGCCAGCAGCCCTTCTTTAGGTGCCGGCGGGGAGCTGTTTTTT. The encoded protein is CASSPSLGAGGELFF.

In its sample, this clonotype was seen a few times. V is TRBV5-1 and J is TRBJ1-1, with a tentative D call TRBD1 (6 bases). This CDR3 spans 14 amino acids. CDR1 is SGHRS, CDR2 YFSETQ, per germline. V was clipped by 0 bases and J by 4 bases, with 10 bases between them. The CDR3 reads CASSLDQGGTEAFF. Written as DNA, the CDR3 is TGCGCCAGCAGCTTGGATCAAGGGGGCACTGAAGCTTTCTTT.

The chain combines TRBV11-2 with TRBJ2-3; D is perhaps TRBD2 (5 bases). The CDR3 is 17 residues long. The germline V gene has CDR1 SGHAT and CDR2 FQNNGV. Trimming took 0 bases from V and 8 from J, leaving 21 bases between them. For the CDR3, the DNA is TGTGCCAGCAGCTTAGATCTTTTAGCGCGAAAAGGCGGTACGCAGTATTTT. Encoded protein: CASSLDLLARKGGTQYF.

This clonotype was seen only a few times. The chain has TRBV5-4 and TRBJ1-4, with TRBD1 matching over 9 bases. CDR1 SGHNT and CDR2 YYREEE come from the germline V gene (reference sequence). Trimming cost V 5 bases and J 1 base; bases outside gene matches: 3. This CDR3 is 15 amino acids long. CDR3 loop: CASRPGQGTNEKLFF. CDR3 coding DNA: TGTGCCAGCAGGCCGGGACAGGGAACTAATGAAAAACTGTTTTTT.

This clonotype was detected many times. The chain couples TRBV24-1 to TRBJ2-1; 7 nucleotides match TRBD2. Germline assignment: CDR1 KGHDR and CDR2 SFDVKD. V dropped 4 bases and J dropped 1; count of bases not matched to a gene: 6. The CDR3 sequence is 16 residues long. The CDR3 DNA reads as TGTGCCACCAGTGACAATCTAGCGGCATCCTACAATGAGCAGTTCTTC. This sequence encodes CATSDNLAASYNEQFF.

This clonotype came up a few times. This chain links TRBV20-1 with TRBJ1-1; D is ambiguous. The V end lost 0 bases, the J end lost 3 bases, and 11 bases lay between the germline ends. The length of the CDR3 is 14 residues. The germline V gene encodes CDR1 DFQATT and CDR2 SNEGSKA (reference sequence). The CDR3 here is CSARDSSGYTEAFF. The CDR3 region has the DNA TGCAGTGCTAGAGACAGTTCCGGCTACACTGAAGCTTTCTTT.

This clonotype was counted a few times. This chain links TRBV7-9 with TRBJ1-5, with a tentative D call TRBD1 (6 bases). The V end lost 2 bases, the J end lost 0 bases, and 11 bases lay between the germline ends. CDR3 size: 16 residues. Germline values: CDR1 SEHNR, CDR2 FQNEAQ (reference sequence). The CDR3 is CASSLQSGVSNQPQHF. The CDR3 coding sequence is TGTGCCAGCAGCTTACAGTCAGGGGTTAGCAATCAGCCCCAGCATTTT.

The V call is TRBV15, the J call TRBJ1-1; D is undetermined. This CDR3 has 13 amino acids. The germline V gene has CDR1 LNHNV and CDR2 YYDKDF (reference sequence). Trimming stripped 1 base from V and 7 bases from J, with 10 bases between. CDR3 DNA: TGTGCCACCAGCAGAGCGTGGGTGGGTGAAGCTTTCTTT. Its protein product is CATSRAWVGEAFF.

This clonotype was recorded at least ten times. Here the CDR3 DNA reads TGCAGCGTCCCCGGCCTGGTTAGACTATCTGAAGCTTTCTTT. Protein sequence: CSVPGLVRLSEAFF. The V gene is TRBV29-1, the J gene TRBJ1-1; D uncertain. The CDR3 extends over 14 amino acids. The V gene lost 6 bases and the J gene lost 6 bases, with 20 bases spanning the gap. Germline assignment: CDR1 SQVTM and CDR2 ANQGSEA. Supplemented by reference TRBV29-1 and TRBJ1-1, the full variable domain reads SAVISQKPSRDICQRGTSLTIQCQVDSQVTMMFWYRQQPGQSLTLIATANQGSEATYESGFVIDKFPISRPNLTFSTLTVSNMSPEDSSIYLCSVPGLVRLSEAFFGQGTRLTVV.

In its sample, this clonotype was seen a few times. The genes are TRBV5-5 and TRBJ1-1; D may be TRBD1 (6 bases). The germline V and J ends were trimmed by 4 bases and 4 bases, with 17 bases remaining between them. Germline V gene lookup returns CDR1 SGHKS and CDR2 YYEKEE (reference sequence). This CDR3 has 15 amino acids. CDR3 region: CASSLTRGLSTEAFF. CDR3 nucleotides: TGTGCCAGCAGCCTGACGAGGGGGTTGAGCACTGAAGCTTTCTTT.

The CDR3: CATSETGDYGYTF. The CDR3 coding sequence is TGTGCCACCAGTGAGACGGGAGACTATGGCTACACCTTC. The chain combines TRBV24-1 with TRBJ1-2; no definite D call. The CDR3 consists of 13 residues. CDR1 and CDR2 from the germline V gene are KGHDR and SFDVKD. The V end was cut by 4 bases, the J end by 3 bases, with 8 bases between.

This chain joins TRBV29-1 and TRBJ1-2, with a possible D match to TRBD1 (6 bases). The CDR3 is 15 amino acids. Germline CDR1 is SQVTM and CDR2 is ANQGSEA. V dropped 0 bases and J dropped 4 bases, with 15 bases sitting between them. The CDR3 sequence: CSVEERAWGPYGYTF. CDR3 DNA: TGCAGCGTTGAAGAAAGGGCTTGGGGGCCCTATGGCTACACCTTC.

This clonotype was observed a handful of times. This sequence joins TRBV11-2 and TRBJ2-1; perhaps TRBD2 as D (5 bases). CDR1 is SGHAT, CDR2 FQNNGV, per germline. Trimming stripped 5 bases from V and 4 bases from J, with 21 bases between. CDR3 length: 17 residues. The CDR3 loop is CASSQSEDFSFYNEQFF. As DNA, the CDR3 is TGTGCCAGCAGCCAGAGTGAGGACTTCAGTTTTTACAATGAGCAGTTCTTC.

This clonotype was seen a handful of times. The V and J genes are TRBV20-1 and TRBJ2-5; possible D gene TRBD2, 5 bases. Germline-derived CDR1 and CDR2 are DFQATT and SNEGSKA (reference sequence). The CDR3 has 14 amino acids. The V end was cut by 3 bases, the J end by 3 bases, with 14 bases between. DNA of the CDR3: TGCAGTGCTAGGAGGTGGGAGACGAAAGAGACCCAGTACTTC. Amino acid sequence: CSARRWETKETQYF.

This clonotype was seen ten or more times. The chain combines TRBV6-2 or TRBV6-3 with TRBJ2-1; D gene uncertain. V lost 5 bases and J 5 bases, leaving 4 bases between the germline ends. Germline V CDR1 and CDR2: MNHEY, SVGEGT. The CDR3 runs to 11 residues. CDR3 bases: TGTGCCAGCAGTCAACACAATGAGCAGTTCTTC. This translates into CASSQHNEQFF.